This T cell receptor (beta chain) was captured in a study of T cell responses to AZD1222 COVID-19 vaccine. The study's findings and limits: Unmutated variant regions are reportedly the target of nearly half of TCRs that are spike-specific.

Data came from immunoSEQ multiplex PCR; TCRdb stores just in-frame clones and leaves some out. The table shows some 66,000 clones, with 89% occurring only once. Deletions cut 1 base from V and 7 bases from J, with 17 bases between. The CDR3 is 15 residues long. Germline V gene lookup returns CDR1 SGHTS and CDR2 YDEGEE. Details on this clone: Its antigen is not identified.

The chain recombines TRBV5-8 with TRBJ2-5, with D perhaps matching TRBD2 (6 bases). This clonotype was obtained from an adult who received the AZD1222 COVID-19 vaccine. The sample consisted of peripheral blood, taken 28 days after the second AZD1222 dose. The CDR3 sequence: CASSLISSALGTQYF. For the CDR3, the DNA is TGTGCCAGCAGCTTGATCTCTAGCGCCCTCGGGACCCAGTACTTC.